The clone carrying this TCR beta chain was picked up a small number of times. Its cognate antigen is unknown. The V gene end was trimmed by 1 base and the J gene end by 4 bases; junction bases not matched to a gene: 5. The germline V gene has CDR1 ENHRY and CDR2 SYGVKD. The CDR3 is 16 residues long. Unique molecular identifiers were carried by the TCR beta cDNA libraries. The yield from about 1 to 10 million T cells was roughly 0.5 million cDNA molecules in total. A single record per CDR3 protein comes from TCRdb applying MiXCR to the PCR reads. This table holds approximately 360,000 distinct CDR3 sequences, roughly 36% found once. This entry is derived from a study of post-analysis software for immune sequencing data. In the study overall: Relapsing-remitting, secondary progressive and progressive-relapsing multiple sclerosis courses were included.

Whole-study results and caveats: The study found TRBV5-6, TRBV5-1 and TRBV20-1 among a handful of TRBV segments more frequent in patients than controls. Patients with multiple sclerosis recorded significantly lower normalized Chao1 diversity than controls, the study found.

V is TRBV10-3 and J is TRBJ2-1, with TRBD2 matching 9 bases. Material: blood. This receptor was obtained from a girl aged 5 to 17 with multiple sclerosis. Here the CDR3 reads CAISELRLAGYNEQFF. The DNA for the CDR3 is TGTGCCATCAGTGAGTTGAGGCTAGCGGGGTACAATGAGCAGTTCTTC.